The count of the clone carrying this T cell receptor (beta chain) is one. Antigen: not known. After removal of 0 bases from V and 2 bases from J, the junction contained 10 bases not matched to a gene. Germline V gene lookup returns CDR1 SGHRS and CDR2 YFSETQ. This CDR3 is built from 18 residues. Clones were sequenced by immunoSEQ multiplex PCR, and TCRdb holds only the in-frame ones, with some missing. This sample has 85,000 to 100,000 clones, with 83% found just once. This entry is derived from a study of a mutant IDH1 vaccine in newly diagnosed glioma. Notes on the study in general: Pseudoprogression looked unconnected to shifts in top peripheral T cell clonotypes.

The time point: baseline, week 1 (first vaccination visit). Documented treatment: pre-vaccination baseline after standard-of-care therapy. Each tumor in the donors was a new WHO grade 3 or 4 astrocytoma, IDH1-mutant and ATRX-lost. The receptor was isolated from a woman aged 45-60 years with glioma. Sequenced material: PBMCs, taken from a glioma patient treated with radiotherapy, temozolomide or both. The chain is built from TRBV5-1 and TRBJ2-5; 10 nucleotides align to TRBD1. DNA for the CDR3: TGCGCCAGCAGCTTGGAGGGACAGGGGTTTAGTTGGCAAGAGACCCAGTACTTC. This codes for CASSLEGQGFSWQETQYF.